This TCR beta chain stems from a study of CD8 T cells in Susac syndrome. The CDR3 totals 14 residues. In germline, CDR1 is DFQATT, CDR2 SNEGSKA (reference sequence). Between the trimmed V and J ends, which lost 1 base and 4 bases, there was a span of 12 bases. This clonotype appeared once. When the RNA was reverse transcribed, random hexamers were used with an input of roughly 0.45 to 1 ug. Multiplex immunoSEQ PCR targeted 54 Vbeta and 13 Jbeta TCR beta segments. A single record per CDR3 protein comes from TCRdb applying MiXCR to the immunoSEQ multiplex PCR reads. The sample holds 150,000 to 200,000 distinct CDR3 sequences, more than 90% seen once.

The TCR sequence derives from a human donor with multiple sclerosis. The genes are TRBV20-1 and TRBJ2-3, with D tentatively TRBD2 (6 bases). The specimen was CD4+ T cells from PBMCs. This CDR3 is CSARVQSGADTQYF. CDR3 in DNA: TGCAGTGCTAGAGTGCAATCGGGGGCAGATACGCAGTATTTT.